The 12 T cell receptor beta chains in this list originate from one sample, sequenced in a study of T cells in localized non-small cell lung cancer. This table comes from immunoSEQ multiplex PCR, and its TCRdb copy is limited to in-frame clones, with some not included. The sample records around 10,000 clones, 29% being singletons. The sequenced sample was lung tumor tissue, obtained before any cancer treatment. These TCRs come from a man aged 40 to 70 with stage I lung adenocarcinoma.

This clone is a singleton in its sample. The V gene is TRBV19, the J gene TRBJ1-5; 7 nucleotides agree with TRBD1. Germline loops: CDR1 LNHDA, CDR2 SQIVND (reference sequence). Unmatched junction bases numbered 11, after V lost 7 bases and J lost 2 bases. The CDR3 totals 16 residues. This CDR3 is CASKGTASWGNQPQHF. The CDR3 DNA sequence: TGTGCCAGTAAAGGGACAGCGTCGTGGGGCAATCAGCCCCAGCATTTT.

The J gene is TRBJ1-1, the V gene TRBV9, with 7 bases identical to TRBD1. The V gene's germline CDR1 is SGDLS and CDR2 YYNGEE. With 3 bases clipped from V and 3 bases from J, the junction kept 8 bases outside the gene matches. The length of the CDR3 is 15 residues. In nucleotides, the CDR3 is TGTGCCAGCAGCGCCCCGACAGGGCCGGACACTGAAGCTTTCTTT. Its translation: CASSAPTGPDTEAFF.

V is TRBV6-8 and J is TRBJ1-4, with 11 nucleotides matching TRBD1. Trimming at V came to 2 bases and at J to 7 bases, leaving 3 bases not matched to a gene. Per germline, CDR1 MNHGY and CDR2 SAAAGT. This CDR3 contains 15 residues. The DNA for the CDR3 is TGTGCCAGCAGTTACGGGACAGGGGGTAGTGAAAAACTGTTTTTT. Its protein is CASSYGTGGSEKLFF.

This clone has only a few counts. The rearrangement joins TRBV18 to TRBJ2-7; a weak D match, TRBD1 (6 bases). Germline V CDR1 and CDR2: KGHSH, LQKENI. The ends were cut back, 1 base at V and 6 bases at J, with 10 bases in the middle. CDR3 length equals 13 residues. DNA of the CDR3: TGTGCCAGCTCACCACTGGGGGCCGCCGAGCAGTACTTC. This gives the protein CASSPLGAAEQYF.

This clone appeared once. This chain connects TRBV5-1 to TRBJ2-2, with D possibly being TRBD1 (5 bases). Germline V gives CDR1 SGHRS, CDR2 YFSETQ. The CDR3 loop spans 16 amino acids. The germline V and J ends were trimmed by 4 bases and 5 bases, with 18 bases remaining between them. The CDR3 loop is CASSIGVQGSTGELFF. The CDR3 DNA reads TGCGCCAGCAGCATTGGCGTCCAGGGTTCGACCGGGGAGCTGTTTTTT.

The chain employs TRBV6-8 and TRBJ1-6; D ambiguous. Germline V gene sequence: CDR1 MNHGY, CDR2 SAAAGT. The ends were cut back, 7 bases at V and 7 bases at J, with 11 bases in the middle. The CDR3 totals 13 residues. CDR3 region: CASKRTVNSPLHF. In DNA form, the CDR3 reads TGTGCCAGCAAGAGAACGGTAAATTCACCCCTCCACTTT.

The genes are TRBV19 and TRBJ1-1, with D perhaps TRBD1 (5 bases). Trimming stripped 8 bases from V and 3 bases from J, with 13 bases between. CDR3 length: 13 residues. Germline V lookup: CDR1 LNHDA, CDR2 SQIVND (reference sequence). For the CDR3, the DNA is TGTGCCAGTTTTGATACAGGTGACACTGAAGCTTTCTTT. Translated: CASFDTGDTEAFF.

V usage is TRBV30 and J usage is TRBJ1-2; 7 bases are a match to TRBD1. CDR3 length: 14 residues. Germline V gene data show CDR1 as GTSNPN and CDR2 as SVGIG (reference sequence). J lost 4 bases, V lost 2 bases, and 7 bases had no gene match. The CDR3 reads CAWSRDSKIYGYTF. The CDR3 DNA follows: TGTGCCTGGAGTAGGGACAGTAAAATCTATGGCTACACCTTC.

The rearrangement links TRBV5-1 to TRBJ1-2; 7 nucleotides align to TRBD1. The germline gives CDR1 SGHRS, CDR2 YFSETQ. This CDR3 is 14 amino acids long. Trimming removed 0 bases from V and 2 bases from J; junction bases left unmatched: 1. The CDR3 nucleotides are TGCGCCAGCAGCTTGGAGACAGGGAACTATGGCTACACCTTC. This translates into CASSLETGNYGYTF.

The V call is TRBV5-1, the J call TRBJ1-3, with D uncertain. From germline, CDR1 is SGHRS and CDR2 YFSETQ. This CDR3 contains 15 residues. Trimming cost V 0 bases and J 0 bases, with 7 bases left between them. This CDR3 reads CASSLDSVSGNTIYF. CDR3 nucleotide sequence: TGCGCCAGCAGCTTGGACAGCGTCTCTGGAAACACCATATATTTT.

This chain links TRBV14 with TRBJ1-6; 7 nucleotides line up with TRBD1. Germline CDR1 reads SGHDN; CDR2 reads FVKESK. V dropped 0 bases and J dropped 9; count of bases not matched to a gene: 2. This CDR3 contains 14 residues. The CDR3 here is CASSQDQGVSPLHF. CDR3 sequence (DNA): TGTGCCAGCAGCCAAGATCAGGGGGTTTCACCCCTCCACTTT.

The CDR3 DNA follows: TGTGCCAGCTCATCGAAGGTCAATGAGCAGTTCTTC. It codes for CASSSKVNEQFF. V and J are TRBV18 and TRBJ2-1; D is uncertain. The CDR3 consists of 12 residues. The germline gives CDR1 KGHSH, CDR2 LQKENI. The V and J ends lost 5 bases and 6 bases respectively, with 8 bases between them.